These T cell receptor beta chains were read from a single sample in a study of beta chain features in type 1 diabetes. Generated by immunoSEQ multiplex PCR, the TCRdb table keeps only in-frame clones and is missing some. The profile shows a few hundred thousand clones, roughly 15% of them singletons. Sequencing was done on a sample of central memory CD4+ T cells from blood. Source of these receptors: a man aged 30-40 years in good health. Both conserved end residues are part of each CDR3. A D gene is named only where the DNA matches it firmly. Expanded clones are given a class, and other clones once, few, many or no size at all.

D,size,V,J,CDR3,DNA
.,.,TRBV18,TRBJ2-5,CASSLQETQYF,TGTGCCAGCTCACTCCAAGAGACCCAGTACTTC
TRBD1,few,TRBV29-1,TRBJ1-1,CSIAGTVNTEAFF,TGCAGCATCGCCGGGACAGTGAACACTGAAGCTTTCTTT
TRBD2,many,TRBV30,TRBJ2-1,CAWAKREGSEQFF,TGTGCCTGGGCGAAGCGGGAGGGCAGTGAGCAGTTCTTC
.,few,TRBV27,TRBJ2-7,CASSRTLGLSSYEQYF,TGTGCCAGCAGTAGGACTCTGGGACTCTCATCCTACGAGCAGTACTTC
.,.,TRBV5-1,TRBJ2-4,CASSDVAWAKNIQYF,TGCGCCAGCAGCGACGTAGCCTGGGCCAAAAACATTCAGTACTTC
.,many,TRBV5-1,TRBJ2-5,CASSLVPLGETQYF,TGCGCCAGCAGCTTGGTTCCCCTCGGGGAGACCCAGTACTTC
TRBD1,.,TRBV5-1,TRBJ1-1,CASSLVAGGTGTEAFF,TGCGCCAGCAGCTTGGTGGCAGGGGGGACGGGGACTGAAGCTTTCTTT
TRBD1,few,TRBV5-6,TRBJ1-1,CASSWTDRGPGNTEAFF,TGTGCCAGCAGCTGGACAGACAGGGGGCCTGGGAACACTGAAGCTTTCTTT
TRBD2,few,TRBV16,TRBJ2-1,CASSQSGSGDEQFF,TGTGCCAGCAGCCAATCTGGTAGCGGGGATGAGCAGTTCTTC
TRBD1,few,TRBV9,TRBJ1-2,CASSVVVTGIYGYTF,TGTGCCAGCAGCGTAGTCGTGACAGGGATCTATGGCTACACCTTC
TRBD2,few,TRBV18,TRBJ2-1,CASSRTPLSGGANEQFF,TGTGCCAGCTCCCGCACCCCACTTAGCGGGGGGGCGAATGAGCAGTTCTTC
TRBD1,few,TRBV28,TRBJ1-5,CASRRRGQRSQPQHF,TGTGCCAGCAGACGGAGGGGACAGCGGAGTCAGCCCCAGCATTTT
TRBD1,few,TRBV4-1,TRBJ1-3,CASSQEGTVPAPGNTIYF,TGCGCCAGCAGCCAAGAGGGGACAGTACCTGCCCCTGGAAACACCATATATTTT
.,.,TRBV7-2,TRBJ1-4,CASSRVATNEKLFF,TGTGCCAGCAGCCGGGTTGCAACTAATGAAAAACTGTTTTTT
.,few,TRBV9,TRBJ1-2,CASSVGQTTNYGYTF,TGTGCCAGCAGCGTAGGGCAAACGACTAACTATGGCTACACCTTC
.,few,TRBV7-2,TRBJ2-4,CASSYSGFVRGNIQYF,TGTGCCAGCAGCTATTCAGGGTTCGTCCGGGGAAACATTCAGTACTTC
.,many,TRBV21-1,TRBJ2-7,CASSKGRQGQYEQYF,TGTGCCAGCAGCAAAGGACGGCAGGGGCAGTACGAGCAGTACTTC
.,.,TRBV5-6,TRBJ2-3,CASSLVGGSYTDTQYF,TGTGCCAGCAGCTTGGTCGGGGGCTCGTACACAGATACGCAGTATTTT
.,few,TRBV29-1,TRBJ2-3,CSVGGGGTDTQYF,TGCAGCGTCGGCGGCGGAGGGACAGATACGCAGTATTTT
.,.,TRBV6-6,TRBJ2-5,CASSTTTMEETQYF,TGTGCCAGCAGCACTACGACTATGGAAGAGACCCAGTACTTC
.,few,TRBV11-3,TRBJ2-3,CASLGIAITDTQYF,TGTGCCAGCTTAGGTATAGCGATCACAGATACGCAGTATTTT
.,few,TRBV7-7,TRBJ1-1,CASSLDIMNTEAFF,TGTGCTAGCAGTCTCGACATAATGAACACTGAAGCTTTCTTT
TRBD1,few,TRBV11-2,TRBJ1-2,CASSSKGQGNSYTF,TGTGCCAGCAGCTCCAAGGGACAGGGTAATAGCTACACCTTC
.,.,TRBV7-2,TRBJ1-2,CASTVSTGDYGYTF,TGTGCCAGCACAGTATCAACAGGAGACTATGGCTACACCTTC
.,few,TRBV5-1,TRBJ2-2,CASSQTGTGELFF,TGCGCCAGCAGCCAGACAGGGACTGGGGAGCTGTTTTTT
.,few,TRBV10-3,TRBJ1-5,CAISESDQPQHF,TGTGCCATCAGTGAGAGTGATCAGCCCCAGCATTTT
.,few,TRBV6-1,TRBJ2-1,CASRSWGSSYNEQFF,TGTGCCAGCAGAAGTTGGGGGAGCTCCTACAATGAGCAGTTCTTC
TRBD2,many,TRBV2,TRBJ2-1,CASGLAEGNEQFF,TGTGCCAGCGGACTAGCGGAAGGCAATGAGCAGTTCTTC
.,.,TRBV9,TRBJ1-6,CASSVAAQAYNSPLHF,TGTGCCAGCAGCGTAGCAGCACAGGCGTATAATTCACCCCTCCACTTT
.,few,TRBV9,TRBJ1-1,CASSVGAGLGGEAFF,TGTGCCAGCAGCGTAGGAGCGGGGTTGGGTGGTGAAGCTTTCTTT
.,.,TRBV20-1,TRBJ2-5,CSAETGETQYF,TGCAGTGCGGAAACGGGGGAGACCCAGTACTTC
.,.,TRBV11-2,TRBJ2-3,CASSLRGGRTDTQYF,TGTGCCAGCAGCTTAAGGGGGGGCCGGACAGATACGCAGTATTTT
.,.,TRBV7-9,TRBJ2-5,CASSPRTGEKTQYF,TGTGCCAGCAGCCCGAGGACGGGGGAGAAGACCCAGTACTTC
TRBD2,many,TRBV18,TRBJ2-1,CASSKAGAFSNEQFF,TGTGCCAGCTCAAAAGCGGGAGCTTTCTCCAATGAGCAGTTCTTC
.,few,TRBV6-5,TRBJ1-6,CASSDGNSPLHF,TGTGCCAGTTCGGATGGTAATTCACCCCTCCACTTT
.,.,TRBV28,TRBJ1-1,CASSLGFAGSAFF,TGTGCCAGCAGTTTAGGGTTTGCAGGCTCGGCTTTCTTT
.,few,TRBV6-6,TRBJ2-5,CASTGAGLETQYF,TGTGCCAGCACGGGGGCGGGTCTGGAGACCCAGTACTTC
.,many,TRBV28,TRBJ1-5,CASSLQAGGSNQPQHF,TGTGCCAGCAGTTTACAGGCGGGAGGTAGCAATCAGCCCCAGCATTTT
.,few,TRBV6-6,TRBJ1-1,CASLEVGTEAFF,TGTGCCAGCTTAGAGGTGGGAACTGAAGCTTTCTTT
.,few,TRBV30,TRBJ1-5,CAWSKLNPNQPQHF,TGTGCCTGGAGTAAGTTAAACCCCAATCAGCCCCAGCATTTT
.,.,TRBV18,TRBJ2-7,CASSPGPVQEQYF,TGTGCCAGCTCACCAGGTCCGGTACAAGAGCAGTACTTC
.,few,TRBV6-5,TRBJ1-5,CASSPLGGSNQPQHF,TGTGCCAGCAGTCCTTTAGGCGGGAGCAATCAGCCCCAGCATTTT